This passage covers 11 T cell receptor beta chains from one sample sequenced in a study of T cells in Graves' hyperthyroidism and ophthalmopathy. There were TCR beta CDR3 regions amplified from RNA transcripts. The HTBI set primed first-round TCR CDR3 RT-PCR. MiXCR, applied by TCRdb to the multiplex PCR reads, yields one record per CDR3 protein. The data hold roughly 570,000 distinct CDR3 sequences, with about a sixth observed a single time. The source material was blood. The receptors shown here come from a woman aged 25 to 39 with Graves' hyperthyroidism.

This clonotype has a count of ten or more. The chain is built from TRBV20-1 and TRBJ2-3; 7 bases agree with TRBD2. Germline V gene sequence: CDR1 DFQATT, CDR2 SNEGSKA (reference sequence). The CDR3 consists of 15 residues. The trim removed 3 bases at V and 2 bases at J, leaving 8 bases unmatched. The CDR3 loop is CSASSPGDYTDTQYF. In DNA, the CDR3 is TGCAGTGCTAGCTCCCCCGGGGACTACACAGATACGCAGTATTTT.

This clonotype came up a few times. The chain combines TRBV6-1 with TRBJ2-2; possible D gene TRBD1, 6 bases. Per the germline V gene, CDR1 is MNHNS and CDR2 is SASEGT. The CDR3 sequence is 16 residues long. V was trimmed by 5 bases and J by 2 bases, leaving 15 bases between them. CDR3 loop: CASSNNRALNTGELFF. CDR3 nucleotides: TGTGCCAGCAGTAACAACAGGGCGCTTAACACCGGGGAGCTGTTTTTT.

There are a few counts of this clonotype. At one of its ends the junction is not consistent with the germline gene, which may arise from a read error. The chain uses TRBV7-9 and TRBJ1-1; 8 nucleotides agree with TRBD1. This CDR3 is 14 amino acids long. Germline loops: CDR1 SEHNR, CDR2 FQNEAQ (reference sequence). CDR3 coding DNA: TGTGCCAGCAGCTTAGTACAGGGGGTCACTGAAGCTTCCTTT. Translating gives CASSLVQGVTEASF.

The chain couples TRBV6-1 to TRBJ1-5; 9 bases fit TRBD1. There are 16 residues in the CDR3. Germline CDR1 is MNHNS and CDR2 is SASEGT. With V trimmed by 4 bases and J by 5 bases, 9 bases remained unmatched. CDR3: CASSAVQGAGDQPQHF. The CDR3 bases are TGTGCCAGCAGTGCCGTACAGGGGGCAGGGGATCAGCCCCAGCATTTT.

This clonotype was counted ten times or more. The chain has TRBV20-1 and TRBJ2-2; D gene uncertain. V was shortened by 4 bases and J by 6 bases, with 18 bases between the two germline ends. Germline CDR1 DFQATT, CDR2 SNEGSKA (reference sequence). This CDR3 contains 15 residues. The CDR3 DNA sequence: TGCAGTGCTATGACTGTGACCGGGCCAGCCGGGGAGCTGTTTTTT. Its translation: CSAMTVTGPAGELFF.

This clonotype was detected many times. The chain couples TRBV10-2 to TRBJ2-5; 8 bases match TRBD1. CDR1 is WSHSY, CDR2 SAAADI, per germline. The V gene end was trimmed by 7 bases and the J gene end by 2 bases; junction bases not matched to a gene: 0. CDR3 size: 12 residues. The CDR3 DNA sequence: TGCGCCAGCAACAGGGGGCAAGAGACCCAGTACTTC. Translation gives CASNRGQETQYF.

This clonotype was observed at least ten times. The chain uses TRBV3-1 and TRBJ2-1; 15 bases agree with TRBD2. Per the germline V gene, CDR1 is LGHDT and CDR2 is YNNKEL (reference sequence). This CDR3 comprises 16 residues. With 4 bases clipped from V and 6 bases from J, the junction kept 4 bases outside the gene matches. The CDR3 DNA reads TGTGCCAGCAGCCCTGGACTAGCGGGAGGGCCCAATGAGCAGTTCTTC. It yields the protein CASSPGLAGGPNEQFF.

As to this clonotype: A much bigger clone sits one base away, suggesting this may be a read error. The genes are TRBV11-2 and TRBJ2-3, with no clear D. V lost 3 bases, J lost 5 bases, and 15 bases lay in between. The length of the CDR3 is 15 residues. Germline lookup yields CDR1 SGHAT and CDR2 FQNNGV. The CDR3 coding sequence is TGTGCCAGCAGCTTCCTTGCAGACCCCATAGATACGCAGTATTTT. Translated, it gives CASSFLADPIDTQYF.

CDR3 residues: CASIDRANLNTEAFF. For the CDR3, the DNA is TGTGCCAGCATAGACAGGGCGAACCTGAACACTGAAGCTTTCTTT. The chain has TRBV13 and TRBJ1-1, with 7 bases that match TRBD1. Germline V gene data show CDR1 as PRHDT and CDR2 as FYEKMQ (reference sequence). The V segment lost 7 bases and the J segment 0 bases; nucleotides outside the gene matches: 8. The CDR3 spans 15 residues.

The sample holds many counts of this clonotype. V is TRBV7-3 and J is TRBJ2-3; weak D call: TRBD1 (6 bases). The CDR3 runs 14 residues. CDR1 SGHTA and CDR2 FQGTGA come from the germline V gene. With 2 bases removed from V and 6 bases from J, the gap between germline ends came to 12 bases. The CDR3 DNA is TGTGCCAGCAGCTTATCCCTCCAGGGGGATACGCAGTATTTT. Its protein product is CASSLSLQGDTQYF. Drawing the rest from reference TRBV7-3 and TRBJ2-3, the complete variable domain is GAGVSQTPSNKVTEKGKYVELRCDPISGHTALYWYRQSLGQGPEFLIYFQGTGAADDSGLPNDRFFAVRPEGSVSTLKIQRTERGDSAVYLCASSLSLQGDTQYFGPGTRLTVL.

This clonotype was seen a handful of times. This chain uses TRBV5-1 with TRBJ1-4; tentatively, D is TRBD1 (5 bases). Germline loops: CDR1 SGHRS, CDR2 YFSETQ. The CDR3 runs 15 residues. Deletions cut 4 bases from V and 2 bases from J, with 12 bases between. The CDR3 reads CASSNSGITNEKLFF. The CDR3 bases are TGCGCCAGCAGCAATTCAGGGATCACTAATGAAAAACTGTTTTTT. Supplemented by reference TRBV5-1 and TRBJ1-4, the full variable domain reads KAGVTQTPRYLIKTRGQQVTLSCSPISGHRSVSWYQQTPGQGLQFLFEYFSETQRNKGNFPGRFSGRQFSNSRSEMNVSTLELGDSALYLCASSNSGITNEKLFFGSGTQLSVL.